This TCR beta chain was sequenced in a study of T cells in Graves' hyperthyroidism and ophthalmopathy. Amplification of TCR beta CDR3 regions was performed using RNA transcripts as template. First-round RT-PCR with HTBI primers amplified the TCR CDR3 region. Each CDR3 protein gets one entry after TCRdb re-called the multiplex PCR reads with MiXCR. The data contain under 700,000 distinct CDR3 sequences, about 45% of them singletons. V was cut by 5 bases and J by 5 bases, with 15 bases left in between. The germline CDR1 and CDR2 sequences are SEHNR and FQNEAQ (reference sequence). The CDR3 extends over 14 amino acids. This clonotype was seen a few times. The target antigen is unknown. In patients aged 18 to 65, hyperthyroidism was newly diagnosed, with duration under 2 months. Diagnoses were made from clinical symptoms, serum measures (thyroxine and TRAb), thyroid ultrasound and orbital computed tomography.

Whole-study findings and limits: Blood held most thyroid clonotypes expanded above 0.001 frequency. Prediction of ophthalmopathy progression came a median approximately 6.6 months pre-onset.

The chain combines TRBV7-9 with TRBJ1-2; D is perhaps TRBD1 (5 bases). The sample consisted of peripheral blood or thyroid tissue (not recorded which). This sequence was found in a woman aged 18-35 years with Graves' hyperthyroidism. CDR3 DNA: TGTGCCAGCAGCCTCCAAACCGGGACTTATGGCTACACCTTC. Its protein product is CASSLQTGTYGYTF.